The clone carrying this TCR beta chain was picked up many times. The source of the sample is a study of neurological immune-mediated disorders. TCRdb reanalysed the 5' RACE reads using MiXCR and keeps one entry per CDR3 protein. The table records about 38,000 distinct CDR3 sequences, roughly 4.8% of them present only once. The sorted libraries took fewer than 1.2 million CD4+ or CD8+ T cells. The CDR3 is made up of 19 amino acids. Germline trimming cut 5 bases from V and 5 bases from J; bases unmatched to any gene: 16. This chain joins TRBV12-3 or TRBV12-4 and TRBJ1-4; 11 nucleotides match TRBD1. Sequenced: CD4+ T cells from blood. This clonotype was obtained from a young man in good health. This CDR3 is CASSLQSHGTGGNNEKLFF. The CDR3 region has the DNA TGTGCCAGCAGTCTCCAGTCCCACGGGACAGGGGGGAACAATGAAAAACTGTTTTTT.